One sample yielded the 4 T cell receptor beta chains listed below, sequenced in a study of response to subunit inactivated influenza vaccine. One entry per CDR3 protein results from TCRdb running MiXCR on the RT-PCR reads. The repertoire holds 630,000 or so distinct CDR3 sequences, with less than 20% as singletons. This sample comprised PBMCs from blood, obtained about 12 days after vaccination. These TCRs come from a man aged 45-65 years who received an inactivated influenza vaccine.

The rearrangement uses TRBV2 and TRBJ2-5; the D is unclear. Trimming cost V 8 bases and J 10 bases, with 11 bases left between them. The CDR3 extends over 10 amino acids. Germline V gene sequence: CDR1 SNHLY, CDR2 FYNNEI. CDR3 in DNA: TGTGCCAGCGGAGTCGTGAGCCAGTACTTC. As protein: CASGVVSQYF.

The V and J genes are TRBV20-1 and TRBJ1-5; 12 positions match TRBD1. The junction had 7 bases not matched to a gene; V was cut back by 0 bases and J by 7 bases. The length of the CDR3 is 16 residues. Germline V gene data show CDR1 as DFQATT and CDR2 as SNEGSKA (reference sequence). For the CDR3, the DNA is TGCAGTGCTAGAGATGGGACAGGGGGCTCCAAACAGCCCCAGCATTTT. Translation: CSARDGTGGSKQPQHF.

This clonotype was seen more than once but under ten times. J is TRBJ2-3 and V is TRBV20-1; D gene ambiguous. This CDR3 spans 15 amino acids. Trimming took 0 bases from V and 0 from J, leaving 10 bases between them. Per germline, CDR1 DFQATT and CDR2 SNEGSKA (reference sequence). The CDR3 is CSARDVMSSTDTQYF. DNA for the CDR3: TGCAGTGCTAGAGATGTTATGAGCAGCACAGATACGCAGTATTTT.

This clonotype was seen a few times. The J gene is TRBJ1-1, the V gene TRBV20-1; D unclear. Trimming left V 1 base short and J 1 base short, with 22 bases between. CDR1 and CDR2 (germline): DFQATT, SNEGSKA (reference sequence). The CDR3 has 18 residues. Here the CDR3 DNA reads TGCAGTGCTAGAGTGGCGGCTGGGCGGCATCGCAGGAACACTGAAGCTTTCTTT. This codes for CSARVAAGRHRRNTEAFF.